Following are 30 T cell receptor beta chains from one sample sequenced in a study of CD8 T cells in ankylosing spondylitis. TCRdb fed the 5' RACE reads into MiXCR, producing one record per CDR3 protein. The data hold 240,000 or so distinct CDR3 sequences, with less than 10% observed a single time. The material sequenced was blood, either unsorted or a sorted T cell fraction (not recorded which). These receptors were collected from a male donor with ankylosing spondylitis or in good health (not recorded which).

This clonotype was recorded many times. This chain joins TRBV5-1 and TRBJ1-2, with 7 bases identical to TRBD1. Germline values: CDR1 SGHRS, CDR2 YFSETQ. The CDR3 is made up of 17 amino acids. With 0 bases clipped from V and 2 bases from J, the junction kept 10 bases outside the gene matches. The CDR3 DNA is TGCGCCAGCAGCTTGGGGCGCGGGACAGCCTTGAACTATGGCTACACCTTC. This codes for CASSLGRGTALNYGYTF.

About this clonotype itself: This clone may be a read error of a much larger clone one base away. The J gene is TRBJ2-7, the V gene TRBV27, with TRBD2 as a possible D gene (7 bases). Per germline, CDR1 MNHEY and CDR2 SMNVEV (reference sequence). V lost 4 bases and J 6 bases, leaving 13 bases between the germline ends. This CDR3 is 13 amino acids long. The CDR3 nucleotides read TGTGCCAGCAGTTATGGGGGGGGCTGCGAGCAGTACTTC. This encodes CASSYGGGCEQYF.

This clonotype was picked up many times. V usage is TRBV7-3 and J usage is TRBJ2-3; 7 positions agree with TRBD1. V was pared by 10 bases and J by 3 bases, with 10 bases of the junction left unmatched. The CDR3 sequence is 14 residues long. The germline V gene has CDR1 SGHTA and CDR2 FQGTGA. CDR3 residues: CATSRQGRTDTQYF. The CDR3, as DNA: TGTGCCACCAGTCGACAGGGTCGGACAGATACGCAGTATTTT.

The chain is built from TRBV7-2 and TRBJ2-7; 8 bases are a match to TRBD2. CDR3 length: 15 residues. V lost 3 bases and J lost 4; bases outside the gene matches: 8. Germline V gene data show CDR1 as SGHTA and CDR2 as FQGNSA. The CDR3 loop reads CASSFQTGGPYEQYF. CDR3 DNA sequence: TGTGCCAGCAGCTTTCAAACGGGAGGGCCATACGAGCAGTACTTC. The complete variable domain, with remaining parts taken from reference TRBV7-2 and TRBJ2-7, reads GAGVSQSPSNKVTEKGKDVELRCDPISGHTALYWYRQSLGQGLEFLIYFQGNSAPDKSGLPSDRFSAERTGGSVSTLTIQRTQQEDSAVYLCASSFQTGGPYEQYFGPGTRLTVT.

This clonotype was recorded at least ten times. The rearrangement joins TRBV11-3 to TRBJ2-1; 9 bases are shared with TRBD2. V lost 1 base and J lost 6; bases outside the gene matches: 4. Germline V gene data show CDR1 as SGHNT and CDR2 as YENEEA. The CDR3 covers 15 residues. DNA of the CDR3: TGTGCCAGCAGCTTAGGGCTAGCGGGGCCCAATGAGCAGTTCTTC. Translation gives CASSLGLAGPNEQFF.

This clonotype has a count of ten or more. This rearrangement joins TRBV12-3 or TRBV12-4 to TRBJ1-1; D unresolved. The ends were cut back, 6 bases at V and 1 base at J, with 6 bases in the middle. This CDR3 region has 12 residues. The chain's CDR3 is CASSLRNTEAFF. The CDR3 nucleotides read TGTGCCAGCAGCTTGAGGAACACTGAAGCTTTCTTT.

This clonotype was recorded once. The CDR3 nucleotides are TGTGCCAGTAGTATAGGGGGAAGGTTTAATCAGCCCCAGCATTTT. Protein product: CASSIGGRFNQPQHF. The chain employs TRBV19 and TRBJ1-5; D unresolved. The germline V gene has CDR1 LNHDA and CDR2 SQIVND (reference sequence). The CDR3 totals 15 residues. V was pared by 1 base and J by 4 bases, with 11 bases between.

This clonotype was detected many times. This chain links TRBV29-1 with TRBJ2-7; D might be TRBD1 (6 bases). CDR3 length: 14 residues. Germline V gene sequence: CDR1 SQVTM, CDR2 ANQGSEA. Trimming removed 3 bases from V and 0 bases from J, with 12 bases in between. The CDR3 loop reads CSVDQGSSSYEQYF. In DNA form, the CDR3 reads TGCAGCGTTGACCAGGGGTCAAGCTCCTACGAGCAGTACTTC.

The chain links TRBV5-1 to TRBJ2-2, with TRBD2 matching 7 bases. V was clipped by 3 bases and J by 1 base; unmatched bases: 9. The CDR3 is 17 residues long. Looked up from germline, CDR1 is SGHRS and CDR2 is YFSETQ. The CDR3 nucleotides are TGCGCCAGCAGCTCAACCCCCCTAGCGGTGAACACCGGGGAGCTGTTTTTT. Amino acid sequence: CASSSTPLAVNTGELFF. Full variable domain (missing parts from reference TRBV5-1 and TRBJ2-2): KAGVTQTPRYLIKTRGQQVTLSCSPISGHRSVSWYQQTPGQGLQFLFEYFSETQRNKGNFPGRFSGRQFSNSRSEMNVSTLELGDSALYLCASSSTPLAVNTGELFFGEGSRLTVL.

This clonotype was counted ten times or more. CDR3 nucleotides: TGCAGTGCTGTATTCTTGACAGTCGGAGACTATGGCTACACCTTC. Translated, it gives CSAVFLTVGDYGYTF. The V and J genes are TRBV20-1 and TRBJ1-2, with D tentatively TRBD1 (5 bases). Germline assignment: CDR1 DFQATT and CDR2 SNEGSKA (reference sequence). This CDR3 has 15 residues. The V end lost 5 bases, the J end lost 3 bases, and 19 bases lay between the germline ends.

The table lists this clonotype with many counts. J is TRBJ2-2 and V is TRBV7-9; D is ambiguous. V gave up 5 bases and J gave up 6 bases, with 16 bases separating them. CDR1 and CDR2 (germline): SEHNR, FQNEAQ (reference sequence). The CDR3 spans 15 residues. The CDR3 loop reads CASSREPTRSGELFF. Here the CDR3 DNA reads TGTGCCAGCAGCCGAGAACCCACCCGGTCCGGGGAGCTGTTTTTT.

In its sample, this clonotype was seen many times. This chain links TRBV20-1 with TRBJ2-5; 8 nucleotides agree with TRBD1. Germline V gene data show CDR1 as DFQATT and CDR2 as SNEGSKA (reference sequence). The CDR3 has 14 amino acids. V lost 6 bases to trimming and J lost 4 bases; unmatched junction nucleotides: 10. CDR3 in amino acids: CSARSTGGRETQYF. The CDR3 DNA sequence: TGCAGTGCAAGATCCACAGGGGGACGAGAGACCCAGTACTTC.

This clonotype was recorded a few times. The rearrangement links TRBV4-1 to TRBJ2-2; the match to TRBD2 covers 9 bases. J lost 3 bases, V lost 4 bases, and 12 bases had no gene match. The CDR3 sequence is 18 residues long. Germline V CDR1 and CDR2: MGHRA, YSYEKL. The DNA for the CDR3 is TGCGCCAGCAGCCCAGGGGGTCTAGCGGGATCGGACACCGGGGAGCTGTTTTTT. It yields the protein CASSPGGLAGSDTGELFF.

This clonotype was observed many times. The V call is TRBV12-3 or TRBV12-4, the J call TRBJ2-1; D is ambiguous. The CDR3 sequence is 13 residues long. Trimming took off 6 bases at V and 7 bases at J, with 13 bases between the two ends. The CDR3 sequence: CASSLWQANEQFF. As DNA, the CDR3 is TGTGCCAGCAGCTTGTGGCAGGCTAATGAGCAGTTCTTC.

A few counts support this clonotype. The chain is built from TRBV27 and TRBJ2-7; D might be TRBD2 (5 bases). Germline V gene data show CDR1 as MNHEY and CDR2 as SMNVEV (reference sequence). The length of the CDR3 is 14 residues. V dropped 2 bases and J dropped 5 bases, with 13 bases sitting between them. CDR3 in amino acids: CASSLSGAGHEQYF. CDR3 DNA: TGTGCCAGCAGTTTAAGCGGTGCGGGCCACGAGCAGTACTTC.

The sample holds many counts of this clonotype. The rearrangement links TRBV4-2 to TRBJ2-1; D perhaps matches TRBD2 (7 bases). Germline assignment: CDR1 LGHNA and CDR2 YNFKEQ. The CDR3 sequence is 17 residues long. The ends were cut back, 0 bases at V and 7 bases at J, with 19 bases in the middle. The CDR3 loop is CASSQDPWGGAPNEQFF. Here the CDR3 DNA reads TGTGCCAGCAGCCAAGATCCATGGGGGGGGGCTCCAAATGAGCAGTTCTTC.

This clonotype was detected ten times or more. The chain links TRBV11-2 to TRBJ1-2; D gene uncertain. With 5 bases removed from V and 4 bases from J, the gap between germline ends came to 11 bases. The germline gives CDR1 SGHAT, CDR2 FQNNGV. The CDR3 extends over 13 amino acids. The chain's CDR3 is CASSPDSFYGYTF. CDR3 nucleotides: TGTGCCAGCAGCCCCGATAGTTTCTATGGCTACACCTTC. Together with reference TRBV11-2 and TRBJ1-2, the CDR3 gives the full variable domain: EAGVAQSPRYKIIEKRQSVAFWCNPISGHATLYWYQQILGQGPKLLIQFQNNGVVDDSQLPKDRFSAERLKGVDSTLKIQPAKLEDSAVYLCASSPDSFYGYTFGSGTRLTVV.

The chain carries TRBV12-3 or TRBV12-4 and TRBJ1-2, with D maybe TRBD1 (5 bases). V was cut by 4 bases and J by 3 bases, with 6 bases left in between. The CDR3 is 12 residues long. In DNA, the CDR3 is TGTGCCAGCAGTTCGGGGCACTATGGCTACACCTTC. This codes for CASSSGHYGYTF.

This clonotype came up many times. The chain carries TRBV9 and TRBJ2-7; the match to TRBD2 covers 8 bases. The CDR3 spans 13 residues. The germline V gene encodes CDR1 SGDLS and CDR2 YYNGEE. Losses at the gene ends were 0 bases for V and 8 bases for J; bases not matched to a gene: 4. The CDR3 protein is CASSVASGSKQYF. The CDR3 coding sequence is TGTGCCAGCAGCGTAGCAAGCGGGAGCAAGCAGTACTTC.

This clonotype was counted at least ten times. V and J are TRBV5-1 and TRBJ1-2; D is uncertain. CDR1 SGHRS and CDR2 YFSETQ come from the germline V gene. Trimming cost V 0 bases and J 5 bases, with 17 bases left between them. The CDR3 runs to 16 residues. CDR3 nucleotide sequence: TGCGCCAGCAGCTTGGAGGCTAATGGACTGGGGTATGGCTACACCTTC. This sequence encodes CASSLEANGLGYGYTF.

The chain recombines TRBV11-3 with TRBJ2-2; D may be TRBD1 (6 bases). Germline V gene lookup returns CDR1 SGHNT and CDR2 YENEEA. V gave up 9 bases and J gave up 0 bases, with 14 bases separating them. The length of the CDR3 is 15 residues. In DNA, the CDR3 is TGTGCCAGGGAGGACAGTTTGACGAACACCGGGGAGCTGTTTTTT. Translation gives CAREDSLTNTGELFF.

In this sample, this clonotype turned up many times. The gene calls are TRBV20-1 and TRBJ1-1; D unclear. V lost 7 bases, J lost 0 bases, and 6 bases lay in between. The germline gives CDR1 DFQATT, CDR2 SNEGSKA (reference sequence). The CDR3 length is 11 residues. The DNA of the CDR3 is TGCAGTGGATACTTGAACACTGAAGCTTTCTTT. Translation: CSGYLNTEAFF.

The rearrangement links TRBV9 to TRBJ1-6, with D unresolved. V was trimmed by 3 bases and J by 10 bases, leaving 11 bases between them. The CDR3 is made up of 13 amino acids. CDR1 SGDLS and CDR2 YYNGEE come from the germline V gene. In DNA, the CDR3 is TGTGCCAGCAGCGCACATGGGGAATCACCCCTCCACTTT. Translation: CASSAHGESPLHF.

The chain combines TRBV7-2 with TRBJ2-5; TRBD2 matches at 8 bases. CDR1 and CDR2 from the germline V gene are SGHTA and FQGNSA. Trimming at V came to 2 bases and at J to 5 bases, leaving 7 bases not matched to a gene. The CDR3 loop spans 15 amino acids. The CDR3 DNA follows: TGTGCCAGCAGCTTAACGGGGGGGCCACGGGAGACCCAGTACTTC. Translating gives CASSLTGGPRETQYF.

The sample holds a few counts of this clonotype. This chain connects TRBV12-3 or TRBV12-4 to TRBJ2-1, with 9 nucleotides matching TRBD2. J lost 1 base, V lost 6 bases, and 7 bases had no gene match. The CDR3 covers 16 residues. The CDR3 region is CASSPHSGSSYNEQFF. The CDR3 DNA sequence: TGTGCCAGCAGCCCACATAGCGGGAGTTCCTACAATGAGCAGTTCTTC.

This clonotype was counted at least ten times. The chain is built from TRBV3-1 and TRBJ1-1; TRBD1 might be the D (6 bases). The CDR3 consists of 17 residues. The V gene's germline CDR1 is LGHDT and CDR2 YNNKEL (reference sequence). V gave up 0 bases and J gave up 1 base, with 15 bases separating them. CDR3 sequence: CASSQDYRVKWNTEAFF. In DNA, the CDR3 is TGTGCCAGCAGCCAAGATTACAGGGTAAAGTGGAACACTGAAGCTTTCTTT.

This clonotype was seen repeatedly, ten times or more. The chain's CDR3 is CASSSTGTGGYGYTF. The CDR3 region has the DNA TGTGCCAGCAGCTCTACCGGGACAGGGGGATATGGCTACACCTTC. The gene calls are TRBV3-1 and TRBJ1-2, with 11 bases matching TRBD1. The germline gives CDR1 LGHDT, CDR2 YNNKEL (reference sequence). CDR3 length equals 15 residues. V lost 5 bases and J lost 5; bases outside the gene matches: 7.

This sequence joins TRBV20-1 and TRBJ2-2; 9 bases fit TRBD2. CDR3 length: 15 residues. In germline, CDR1 is DFQATT, CDR2 SNEGSKA (reference sequence). V lost 4 bases, J lost 5 bases, and 8 bases stayed unmatched. The chain's CDR3 is CSATDSGSGTGELFF. In nucleotides, the CDR3 is TGCAGTGCTACCGATAGCGGGAGCGGGACCGGGGAGCTGTTTTTT.

As concerns this clonotype: This may be a read error, as it is one base from a much larger clone. The chain uses TRBV18 and TRBJ2-1; D perhaps matches TRBD2 (6 bases). Between the trimmed V and J ends, which lost 3 bases and 7 bases, there was a span of 16 bases. The germline gives CDR1 KGHSH, CDR2 LQKENI. The CDR3 totals 15 residues. The CDR3 loop reads CASSPGTRGLNEQFF. CDR3 coding DNA: TGTGCCAGCTCACCTGGGACTCGCGGGCTGAATGAGCAGTTCTTC. Based on the CDR3 plus reference TRBV18 and TRBJ2-1, the full variable domain is NAGVMQNPRHLVRRRGQEARLRCSPMKGHSHVYWYRQLPEEGLKFMVYLQKENIIDESGMPKERFSAEFPKEGPSILRIQQVVRGDSAAYFCASSPGTRGLNEQFFGPGTRLTVL.

This clonotype has a count of ten or more. This sequence joins TRBV7-2 and TRBJ1-2; no reliable D call. Between the trimmed V and J ends, which lost 5 bases and 2 bases, there was a span of 12 bases. Germline loops: CDR1 SGHTA, CDR2 FQGNSA. CDR3 length: 14 residues. CDR3 bases: TGTGCCAGCAGCCCGGAACCCGGGAACTATGGCTACACCTTC. Its translation is CASSPEPGNYGYTF.